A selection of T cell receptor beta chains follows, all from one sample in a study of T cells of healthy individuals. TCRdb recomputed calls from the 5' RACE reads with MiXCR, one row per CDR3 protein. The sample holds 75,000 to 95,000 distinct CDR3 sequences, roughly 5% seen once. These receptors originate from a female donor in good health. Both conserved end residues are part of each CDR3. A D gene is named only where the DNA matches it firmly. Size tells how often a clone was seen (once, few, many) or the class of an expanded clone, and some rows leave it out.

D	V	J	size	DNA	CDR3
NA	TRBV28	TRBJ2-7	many	TGTGCCAGCAGTTTAATCGCTGGGTCCTACGAGCAGTACTTC	CASSLIAGSYEQYF
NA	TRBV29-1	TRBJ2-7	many	TGCAGCGTTGCCCCGGAAGGACACCTCTACGAGCAGTACTTC	CSVAPEGHLYEQYF
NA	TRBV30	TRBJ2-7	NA	TGTGCCTGGAGTATTGGGAACTCCTACGAGCAGTACTTC	CAWSIGNSYEQYF
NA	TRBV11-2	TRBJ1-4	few	TGTGCCAGCAGCCGCCGACGGGTCTCTAATGAAAAACTGTTTTTT	CASSRRRVSNEKLFF
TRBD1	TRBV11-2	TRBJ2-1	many	TGTGCCAGCAGCTTAAGAATGTCTCGACCCTTCAGGGGGATCGTGAATGAGCAGTTCTTC	CASSLRMSRPFRGIVNEQFF
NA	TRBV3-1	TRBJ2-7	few	TGTGCCAGCAGCCGAAACGGGGGTAGCTACGAGCAGTACTTC	CASSRNGGSYEQYF
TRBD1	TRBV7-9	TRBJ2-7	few	TGTGCCAGCAGCTACGGACAGGGGGTCGAGGACGAGCAGTACTTC	CASSYGQGVEDEQYF
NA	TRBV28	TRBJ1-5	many	TGTGCCAGCAGCCGATTAGGAGTGGAGAGCAATCAGCCCCAGCATTTT	CASSRLGVESNQPQHF
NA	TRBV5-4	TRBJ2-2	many	TGTGCCAGCAGCTTTGGGGGGAGAACCGGGGAGCTGTTTTTT	CASSFGGRTGELFF
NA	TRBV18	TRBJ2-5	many	TGTGCCAGCTCACCGTTGGGATCATTAAACCAAGAGACCCAGTACTTC	CASSPLGSLNQETQYF
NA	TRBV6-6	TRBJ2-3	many	TGTGCCAGCAGTTACATGGCAGGTGGATTTTCAGATACGCAGTATTTT	CASSYMAGGFSDTQYF
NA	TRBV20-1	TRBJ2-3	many	TGCAGTGCTGGGGATACGGGGACCACAGATACGCAGTATTTT	CSAGDTGTTDTQYF
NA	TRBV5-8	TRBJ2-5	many	TGTGCCAGCAGCCTGCTTAAGGTCGCGGGCGGGGAGACCCAGTACTTC	CASSLLKVAGGETQYF
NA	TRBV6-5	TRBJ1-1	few	TGTGCCAGCAGTTACCGGGGCCTTGACACTGAAGCTTTCTTT	CASSYRGLDTEAFF
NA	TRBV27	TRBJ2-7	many	TGTGCCAGCAGTTTATCCCCAGCTAGCTACGAGCAGTACTTC	CASSLSPASYEQYF
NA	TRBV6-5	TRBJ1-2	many	TGTGCCAGCAACCCACAGGGTAAAAGCTCTGGTGGCTACACCTTC	CASNPQGKSSGGYTF
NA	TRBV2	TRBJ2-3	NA	TGTGCCAGCAGCCAAGGGGCAGATACGCAGTATTTT	CASSQGADTQYF
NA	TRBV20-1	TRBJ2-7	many	TGCAGTGCTAGAGATATGGGGGCCTACGAGCAGTACTTC	CSARDMGAYEQYF
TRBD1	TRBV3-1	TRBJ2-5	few	TGTGCCAGCAGCCATGCCTGGACAGGGGAAGAGACCCAGTACTTC	CASSHAWTGEETQYF
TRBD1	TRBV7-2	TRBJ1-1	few	TGTGCCAGCAGCTTTGACAGGGGGCGGGCTGAAGCTTTCTTT	CASSFDRGRAEAFF
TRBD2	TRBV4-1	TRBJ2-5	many	TGCGCCAGCAGCCAAGATCCCCCAACGTGGACTAGCGAGGAGGAGACCCAGTACTTC	CASSQDPPTWTSEEETQYF
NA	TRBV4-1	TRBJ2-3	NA	TGCGCCAGCAGCCAAGATGACCTGGTGGGGATCACAGATACGCAGTATTTT	CASSQDDLVGITDTQYF
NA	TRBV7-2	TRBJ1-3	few	TGTGCCAGCAGCTTAGCGCCAGCTTCGAGCTCTGGAAACACCATATATTTT	CASSLAPASSSGNTIYF
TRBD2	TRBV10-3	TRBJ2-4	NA	TGTGCCATCAGTGATGGGACTAGCGACAAAAACATTCAGTACTTC	CAISDGTSDKNIQYF
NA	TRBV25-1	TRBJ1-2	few	TGTGCCAGCAGGCAGGATGGCTACACCTTC	CASRQDGYTF
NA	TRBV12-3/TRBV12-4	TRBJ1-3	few	TGTGCCAGCAGTTTAAGAGATCCAGGAAGCTCTGGAAACACCATATATTTT	CASSLRDPGSSGNTIYF
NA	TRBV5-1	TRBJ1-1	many	TGCGCCAGCAGCTTGGGGGACGGTGAAGCTTTCTTT	CASSLGDGEAFF
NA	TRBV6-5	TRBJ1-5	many	TGTGCCAGCAGTTACTCGGGCCCTGGTTGGCAGCCCCAGCATTTT	CASSYSGPGWQPQHF
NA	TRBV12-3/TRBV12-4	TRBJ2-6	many	TGTGCCAGCAGTTTTCAGTCGGGGGCCAACGTCCTGACTTTC	CASSFQSGANVLTF
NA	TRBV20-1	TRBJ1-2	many	TGCAGTGCTAGAAGGAGCTTAGGCTATGGCTACACCTTC	CSARRSLGYGYTF
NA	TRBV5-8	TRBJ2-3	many	TGTGCCAGCAGTTTGGAGGTCGCGCTCACAGATACGCAGTATTTT	CASSLEVALTDTQYF
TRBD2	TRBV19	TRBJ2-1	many	TGTGCCAGTACTCGAGCGGGAATGTCCTACAATGAGCAGTTCTTC	CASTRAGMSYNEQFF
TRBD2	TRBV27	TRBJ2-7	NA	TGTGCCAGCAGCCCTAGCGGGGTGACCTACGAGCAGTACTTC	CASSPSGVTYEQYF
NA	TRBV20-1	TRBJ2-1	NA	TGCAGTGCTAGAGGGCCCGGGACTCATTCCACGACGAGCTCCTACAATGAGCAGTTCTTC	CSARGPGTHSTTSSYNEQFF
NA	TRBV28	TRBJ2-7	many	TGTGCCAGCAGTTTACAGCGGGCGAGCTACGAGCAGTACTTC	CASSLQRASYEQYF
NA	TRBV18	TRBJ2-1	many	TGTGCCAGCTCACCTGGAAGTGAGCAGTTCTTC	CASSPGSEQFF
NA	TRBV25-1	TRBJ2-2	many	TGTGCCAGCAGCGAATTCCCAGGGACCGGGGAGCTGTTTTTT	CASSEFPGTGELFF
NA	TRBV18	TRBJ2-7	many	TGTGCCAGCTCACGGGAAGACGGGGGCTACGAGCAGTACTTC	CASSREDGGYEQYF
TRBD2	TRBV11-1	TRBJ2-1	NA	TGTGCCAGCAGCTTCTCTCTAGCGGGAGGTGGCAATGAGCAGTTCTTC	CASSFSLAGGGNEQFF
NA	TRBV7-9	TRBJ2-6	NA	TGTGCCAGCAGCTTAGCCCCCTCTGGGGCCAACGTCCTGACTTTC	CASSLAPSGANVLTF
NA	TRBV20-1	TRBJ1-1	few	TGCAGTGCTAAGCCTCCGGGGTTGAACACTGAAGCTTTCTTT	CSAKPPGLNTEAFF
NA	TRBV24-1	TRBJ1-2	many	TGTGCCACCAGTGATTTTCGGGACGTGGGGGGCTACACCTTC	CATSDFRDVGGYTF
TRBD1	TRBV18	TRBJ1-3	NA	TGTGCCAGCTCACCAGCGCCGGGACAGGGCCCTTACTCTGGAAACACCATATATTTT	CASSPAPGQGPYSGNTIYF
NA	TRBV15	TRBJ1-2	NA	TGTGCCACCAGCAGAGATAGAACCCTCTATGGCTACACCTTC	CATSRDRTLYGYTF
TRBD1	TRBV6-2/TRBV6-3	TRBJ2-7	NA	TGTGCCAGAAGTCCCTCTACCCAGACAGGGGCCCTCCACGAGCAGTACTTC	CARSPSTQTGALHEQYF